These 29 T cell receptor beta chains were all obtained from the same sample, sequenced in a study of molecular identifiers for immune sequencing clone quantification. TCRdb used MiXCR to reprocess the PCR reads, holding one entry per CDR3 protein. The sample lists some 320,000 distinct CDR3 sequences, about a fifth occurring once. Sample: naive CD8+ T cells from blood, with Jurkat cell RNA spiked in. Subset indicated: FACS-sorted CD8+CD4-CCR7+CD45RA+ naive T cells. The receptors were sampled from a human donor in good health. Some libraries in this study had Jurkat cell RNA spiked in.

In this sample, this clonotype turned up a few times. V gene TRBV6-2 or TRBV6-3 combines with J gene TRBJ2-1, with 9 bases fitting TRBD2. J was trimmed by 1 base and V by 2 bases; bases with no gene match: 9. This CDR3 contains 18 residues. The V gene's germline CDR1 is MNHEY and CDR2 SVGEGT. The CDR3 loop is CASSYGTSSLWSYNEQFF. CDR3 DNA: TGTGCCAGCAGTTACGGGACTAGCAGTCTTTGGTCCTACAATGAGCAGTTCTTC.

This clonotype has a count of ten or more. The V call is TRBV7-2, the J call TRBJ2-3, with D hard to call. There are 16 residues in the CDR3. Germline assignment: CDR1 SGHTA and CDR2 FQGNSA. V lost 0 bases and J lost 2, with 12 bases in between. The CDR3 loop reads CASSLANPITTDTQYF. In DNA form, the CDR3 reads TGTGCCAGCAGCTTAGCAAACCCGATCACCACAGATACGCAGTATTTT.

The table lists this clonotype with many counts. The chain joins TRBV2 to TRBJ1-1, with D perhaps matching TRBD1 (5 bases). CDR1 is SNHLY, CDR2 FYNNEI, per germline. Deletions cut 4 bases from V and 0 bases from J, with 9 bases between. CDR3 length: 14 residues. CDR3 sequence reads: CASSVQDMNTEAFF. The CDR3 region has the DNA TGTGCCAGCAGTGTTCAGGACATGAACACTGAAGCTTTCTTT.

In regard to this clonotype: This may come from a read error, since a much larger clone is one base off. This rearrangement joins TRBV29-1 to TRBJ2-2, with a weak D call TRBD2 (6 bases). The CDR3 is 14 amino acids. Germline V gives CDR1 SQVTM, CDR2 ANQGSEA. CDR3 residues: CSVDRGLNTGGLFF. The CDR3 bases are TGCAGCGTTGATCGGGGCTTGAACACCGGGGGGCTGTTTTTT.

The CDR3 spells CASSLQGLYADTQYF. CDR3 nucleotides: TGTGCCAGCAGTTTACAGGGCCTCTACGCAGATACGCAGTATTTT. V is TRBV27 and J is TRBJ2-3; D is possibly TRBD1 (5 bases). The germline V gene encodes CDR1 MNHEY and CDR2 SMNVEV (reference sequence). The CDR3 totals 15 residues. The V and J ends lost 2 bases and 4 bases respectively, with 13 bases between them.

There are many counts of this clonotype. This chain joins TRBV20-1 and TRBJ1-3, with a tentative D call TRBD1 (6 bases). Trimming pared 5 bases from V and 2 bases from J, leaving 13 bases between. Germline V gene sequence: CDR1 DFQATT, CDR2 SNEGSKA (reference sequence). The CDR3 contains 14 residues. CDR3 sequence reads: CSADTGTTGNTIYF. The CDR3 DNA reads as TGCAGTGCTGATACAGGGACTACTGGAAACACCATATATTTT.

This clonotype has a count of ten or more. The genes are TRBV4-3 and TRBJ1-1, with a possible D match to TRBD1 (6 bases). The V end was cut by 0 bases, the J end by 2 bases, with 10 bases between. Germline assignment: CDR1 LGHNA and CDR2 YSLEER. This CDR3 has 15 residues. CDR3: CASSQEWGLNTEAFF. The CDR3 DNA is TGCGCCAGCAGCCAAGAATGGGGGCTAAACACTGAAGCTTTCTTT.

Remarks on this clonotype: A much larger clone differs from this one at a single base, so this may be a read error. The V gene is TRBV12-3 or TRBV12-4, the J gene TRBJ2-3; D gene uncertain. The CDR3 is 11 residues long. CDR3 loop: CTSSQSDTQYF. The DNA for the CDR3 is TGTACCAGCTCCCAATCCGATACGCAGTATTTT.

This clonotype was picked up a small number of times. The V gene is TRBV12-3 or TRBV12-4, the J gene TRBJ2-5; no clear D gene. The CDR3 loop spans 13 amino acids. Deletions cut 4 bases from V and 1 base from J, with 7 bases between. CDR3 sequence reads: CASSSSVQETQYF. The CDR3 DNA sequence: TGTGCCAGCAGTTCTTCAGTCCAAGAGACCCAGTACTTC.

On this clonotype: Germline is not matched at one junction end, which may reflect a read error. V gene TRBV4-3 combines with J gene TRBJ2-7; D remains unclear. The CDR3 has 15 amino acids. Germline CDR1 reads LGHNA; CDR2 reads YSLEER. The CDR3 here is CAGSQDYSSSYEQYF. The CDR3 DNA reads TGCGCCGGCAGCCAAGATTATTCCAGCTCCTACGAGCAGTACTTC.

This clonotype was observed at least ten times. The chain couples TRBV30 to TRBJ1-1; 7 nucleotides agree with TRBD1. The V gene end was trimmed by 0 bases and the J gene end by 3 bases; junction bases not matched to a gene: 4. The length of the CDR3 is 14 residues. CDR1 and CDR2 (germline): GTSNPN, SVGIG (reference sequence). The CDR3 DNA follows: TGTGCCTGGAGTGTCGAGGGGGCTCACACTGAAGCTTTCTTT. Its protein product is CAWSVEGAHTEAFF.

This clonotype was detected many times. This rearrangement joins TRBV4-1 to TRBJ2-2; D gene ambiguous. The germline V and J ends were trimmed by 0 bases and 4 bases, with 9 bases remaining between them. Germline V gives CDR1 MGHRA, CDR2 YSYEKL. This CDR3 is 15 amino acids long. The CDR3 sequence is CASSQDGLGTGELFF. For the CDR3, the DNA is TGCGCCAGCAGCCAAGATGGGTTGGGCACCGGGGAGCTGTTTTTT.

This clonotype has a count of ten or more. The gene calls are TRBV28 and TRBJ2-4; D is possibly TRBD1 (6 bases). The germline V and J ends were trimmed by 6 bases and 9 bases, with 12 bases remaining between them. The CDR3 contains 12 residues. Germline assignment: CDR1 MDHEN and CDR2 SYDVKM. The CDR3 spells CASSETGIIQYF. In nucleotides, the CDR3 is TGTGCCAGCAGCGAGACAGGAATCATTCAGTACTTC.

This clonotype was counted many times. The chain employs TRBV7-9 and TRBJ2-7; 10 bases line up with TRBD1. The CDR3 sequence is 15 residues long. Germline V gene data show CDR1 as SEHNR and CDR2 as FQNEAQ (reference sequence). V was pared by 5 bases and J by 5 bases, with 9 bases of the junction left unmatched. This CDR3 is CASSKTPGQGNEQYF. CDR3 bases: TGTGCCAGCAGCAAAACTCCGGGACAGGGGAACGAGCAGTACTTC.

Note on this clonotype: This may stem from a read error, because a much larger clone lies one nucleotide away. The J gene is TRBJ1-5, the V gene TRBV7-2, with D maybe TRBD1 (6 bases). The length of the CDR3 is 14 residues. Trimming stripped 5 bases from V and 6 bases from J, with 14 bases between. Germline CDR1 SGHTA, CDR2 FQGNSA. The CDR3 DNA reads TGTGCCAGCAGCCCGGACAGCTACAGTCAGCCCCAGCATTTT. Protein: CASSPDSYSQPQHF.

The chain employs TRBV12-3 or TRBV12-4 and TRBJ2-1; a possible D gene is TRBD1 (6 bases). This CDR3 has 14 amino acids. V lost 2 bases, J lost 8 bases, and 13 bases lay in between. The CDR3 reads CASSLQGLVDEQFF. In nucleotides, the CDR3 is TGTGCCAGCAGTTTACAGGGGTTGGTGGATGAGCAGTTCTTC.

This clonotype was seen only a few times. V gene TRBV29-1 combines with J gene TRBJ1-2; D ambiguous. This CDR3 is 10 amino acids long. Germline values: CDR1 SQVTM, CDR2 ANQGSEA. Trimming stripped 3 bases from V and 5 bases from J, with 4 bases between. The CDR3 region is CSVDGYGYTF. CDR3 nucleotides: TGCAGCGTTGACGGATATGGCTACACCTTC.

Concerning this clonotype itself: This clone may be a read error of a much larger clone one base away. This chain uses TRBV6-6 with TRBJ1-1; D is perhaps TRBD1 (6 bases). Per germline, CDR1 MNHNY and CDR2 SVGAGI (reference sequence). The CDR3 runs to 15 residues. In DNA form, the CDR3 reads TGTGCCAGCAGTTACTCCCCCGGGGGCAACACTGAAGTTTTCTTT. Translated, it gives CASSYSPGGNTEVFF.

Many counts were recorded for this clonotype. In DNA, the CDR3 is TGTGCCAGCAGTTACACTTCGAGGGGGGGATGGGATACGCAGTATTTT. Translated, it gives CASSYTSRGGWDTQYF. The V and J genes are TRBV6-5 and TRBJ2-3; the D gene is possibly TRBD2 (7 bases). Germline V gene lookup returns CDR1 MNHEY and CDR2 SVGAGI. This CDR3 contains 16 residues. Trimming shortened V by 2 bases and J by 6 bases, and 18 bases separated the two germline ends.

Regarding this clonotype: A much larger clone is a single base away; this may be a read error. The chain has TRBV28 and TRBJ2-3; TRBD1 agrees at 10 bases. The CDR3 spans 16 residues. The germline CDR1 and CDR2 sequences are MDHEN and SYDVKM. In DNA form, the CDR3 reads TGTGCCAGCAGTGGAACCGGGACAGGGGATTCAGATACGCGGTATTTT. This encodes CASSGTGTGDSDTRYF.

There are many counts of this clonotype. This chain joins TRBV4-3 and TRBJ1-3, with 9 nucleotides matching TRBD1. Trimming took 8 bases from V and 0 from J; bases not matched to a gene: 5. The CDR3 runs to 15 residues. The germline gives CDR1 LGHNA, CDR2 YSLEER. As DNA, the CDR3 is TGCGCCAGCGGGACAGGGACCGGCTCTGGAAACACCATATATTTT. Protein: CASGTGTGSGNTIYF.

J is TRBJ2-7 and V is TRBV5-8; TRBD2 aligns across 13 bases. CDR1 and CDR2 from the germline V gene are SGHTS and YDEGEE. The CDR3 spans 16 residues. V dropped 3 bases and J dropped 7; count of bases not matched to a gene: 10. This CDR3 is CASSWSGTSGIGEQYF. CDR3 DNA: TGTGCCAGCAGCTGGTCCGGGACTAGCGGGATCGGTGAGCAGTACTTC.

Ten or more counts support this clonotype. The rearrangement joins TRBV6-1 to TRBJ1-1; a possible D gene is TRBD1 (5 bases). Looked up from germline, CDR1 is MNHNS and CDR2 is SASEGT. The CDR3 loop spans 16 amino acids. The V end lost 2 bases, the J end lost 0 bases, and 13 bases lay between the germline ends. Written as DNA, the CDR3 is TGTGCCAGCAGTGAATTGCAGGGTGGCTTGAACACTGAAGCTTTCTTT. It encodes CASSELQGGLNTEAFF.

This clonotype occurred a few times. In this CDR3 the conserved last residue, phenylalanine or tryptophan, is missing, so a read error is likely. The gene calls are TRBV29-1 and TRBJ1-2, with 8 bases lining up with TRBD1. V trimming: 1 base; J trimming: 0 bases; junction bases outside the gene matches: 10. Germline values: CDR1 SQVTM, CDR2 ANQGSEA. This CDR3 region has 17 residues. CDR3 bases: TGCAGCGTTGAAGGGGATCCCGGGACAGGAGCTAACTATGGCTACACCTCC. It translates to CSVEGDPGTGANYGYTS.

This clonotype has a single count. A much bigger clone sits one base away, suggesting this may be a read error. The chain employs TRBV28 and TRBJ2-1; D remains ambiguous. Looked up from germline, CDR1 is MDHEN and CDR2 is SYDVKM. The CDR3 contains 16 residues. CDR3: CASSLDHASSYNEQLF. The DNA of the CDR3 is TGTGCCAGCAGCCTGGACCATGCGAGCTCCTACAATGAGCAGCTCTTC. The full variable domain, completed using reference TRBV28 and TRBJ2-1, is DVKVTQSSRYLVKRTGEKVFLECVQDMDHENMFWYRQDPGLGLRLIYFSYDVKMKEKGDIPEGYSVSREKKERFSLILESASTNQTSMYLCASSLDHASSYNEQLFGPGTRLTVL.

This clonotype showed up many times. The chain carries TRBV7-2 and TRBJ2-5; D not certain. Looked up from germline, CDR1 is SGHTA and CDR2 is FQGNSA. The CDR3 spans 15 residues. Trimming shortened V by 1 base and J by 4 bases, and 13 bases separated the two germline ends. CDR3 region: CASSLDLSSGETQYF. In nucleotides, the CDR3 is TGTGCCAGCAGCTTAGATCTCAGCTCCGGAGAGACCCAGTACTTC.

V gene TRBV29-1 combines with J gene TRBJ2-1; D might be TRBD2 (6 bases). The CDR3 length is 19 residues. The germline V and J ends were trimmed by 0 bases and 6 bases, with 27 bases remaining between them. The germline CDR1 and CDR2 sequences are SQVTM and ANQGSEA. The CDR3 coding sequence is TGCAGCGTTGAAGATCGTTTAGCGGTGGTGGCGTGGAACGCCAATGAGCAGTTCTTC. Protein sequence: CSVEDRLAVVAWNANEQFF.

This clonotype was detected ten times or more. The chain links TRBV5-1 to TRBJ2-7; D gene uncertain. V was trimmed by 7 bases and J by 0 bases, leaving 11 bases between them. The CDR3 runs to 13 residues. Germline-derived CDR1 and CDR2 are SGHRS and YFSETQ. The CDR3 DNA follows: TGCGCCAGCGCCGAGGTGAGCTCCTACGAGCAGTACTTC. Its translation is CASAEVSSYEQYF.

This clonotype has a handful of counts. The chain combines TRBV4-1 with TRBJ1-1; D not resolved. The germline V gene has CDR1 MGHRA and CDR2 YSYEKL. Trimming left V 4 bases short and J 1 base short, with 13 bases between. This CDR3 has 15 amino acids. The CDR3 protein is CASSPEPGWNTEAFF. CDR3 coding DNA: TGCGCCAGCAGCCCTGAACCAGGATGGAACACTGAAGCTTTCTTT.